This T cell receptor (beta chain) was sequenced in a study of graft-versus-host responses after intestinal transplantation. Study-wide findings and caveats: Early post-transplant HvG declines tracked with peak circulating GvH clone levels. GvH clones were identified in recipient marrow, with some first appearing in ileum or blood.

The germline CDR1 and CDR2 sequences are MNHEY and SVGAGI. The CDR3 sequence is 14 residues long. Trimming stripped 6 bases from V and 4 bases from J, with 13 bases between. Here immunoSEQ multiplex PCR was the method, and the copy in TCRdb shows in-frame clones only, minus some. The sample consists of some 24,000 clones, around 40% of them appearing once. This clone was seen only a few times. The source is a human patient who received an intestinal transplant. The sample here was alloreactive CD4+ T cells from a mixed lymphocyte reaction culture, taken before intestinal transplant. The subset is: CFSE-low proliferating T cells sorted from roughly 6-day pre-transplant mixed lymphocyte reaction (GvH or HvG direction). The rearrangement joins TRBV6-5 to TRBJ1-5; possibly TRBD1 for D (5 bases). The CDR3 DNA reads TGTGCCAGCAGCCTCCAGGGCATAAATCAGCCCCAGCATTTT. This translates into CASSLQGINQPQHF.